This is a list of T cell receptor beta chains from one sample in a study. TCRdb redid the calling of the 5' RACE reads with MiXCR, one entry per CDR3 protein. Here the sample spans under 65,000 distinct CDR3 sequences, roughly 20% being singletons. The sequencing sample was made of tumor-infiltrating Tregs sorted from the breast tumor. All receptors derive from a female donor with breast cancer. The CDR3 runs from the conserved cysteine through the conserved F or W. The order of the fields is clone size, J gene, V gene, D gene, CDR3 DNA, CDR3 protein. A D gene is named only where the DNA matches it firmly. Only some rows state a clone size, as once, few, many or a class for expanded clones.

few TRBJ2-5 TRBV7-6 - TGTGCCAGCAGCCAAGAGGCCAGACAAGAGACCCAGTACTTC CASSQEARQETQYF
- TRBJ1-6 TRBV28 TRBD1 TGTGCCAGCATCTCAGGGGGGGGTTATAATTCACCCCTCCACTTT CASISGGGYNSPLHF
few TRBJ1-2 TRBV5-1 TRBD1 TGCGCCAGCAGAAGTAGACAGGGGGGTAGCTATGGCTACACCTTC CASRSRQGGSYGYTF
many TRBJ1-5 TRBV7-2 - TGTGCCAGCAGCTTCGAAGGTCAGCCCCAGCATTTT CASSFEGQPQHF
few TRBJ2-7 TRBV7-6 - TGTGCCAGCAGCTCCGAGACTTCGGTGGAGCAGTACTTC CASSSETSVEQYF
few TRBJ1-2 TRBV12-3/TRBV12-4 - TGTGCCAGCACCTCCCAGGGAGGGGGCTATGGCTACACCTTC CASTSQGGGYGYTF
- TRBJ2-3 TRBV20-1 - TGCAGTGCTAGTGGAGGAAACACAGATACGCAGTATTTT CSASGGNTDTQYF
- TRBJ2-5 TRBV20-1 TRBD2 TGCAGTGCTGGGCTTAATAACGGGAGGGGGGAGACCCAGTACTTC CSAGLNNGRGETQYF
- TRBJ1-6 TRBV7-2 TRBD1 TGTGCCAGCAGCTTAAGGGGGACAGGGGATAATTCACCCCTCCACTTT CASSLRGTGDNSPLHF
- TRBJ2-7 TRBV5-1 TRBD2 TGTGCCAGCAGCTCGACTAGCGGGAGGTCCTACGAGCAGTACTTC CASSSTSGRSYEQYF
- TRBJ2-5 TRBV6-6 - TGTGCCAGCAGCCCCACAGGGGTGGGGGGCCTTACCCAGTACTTC CASSPTGVGGLTQYF
few TRBJ2-4 TRBV6-2/TRBV6-3 - TGTGCCAGCAGCGATCCCAGCGGCCCCCAGGGGAACATTCAGTACTTC CASSDPSGPQGNIQYF
many TRBJ2-1 TRBV20-1 TRBD1 TGCAGTGCTTACGGACAGGGCAACTACAATGAGCAGTTCTTC CSAYGQGNYNEQFF
- TRBJ1-2 TRBV20-1 - TGCAGTGCTAGCCTCCCGGGCGGGACGTATGGCTACACCTTC CSASLPGGTYGYTF
few TRBJ1-4 TRBV2 - TGTGCCAGTGGATCTCCCAGGACAACTAATGAAAAACTGTTTTTT CASGSPRTTNEKLFF
few TRBJ2-1 TRBV7-8 TRBD2 TGTGCCAGCAGCTTAGGGCGGGAGGGCTTGGATGAGCAGTTCTTC CASSLGREGLDEQFF
few TRBJ1-4 TRBV5-1 TRBD1 TGCGCCAGCAGCCCGCTGGGGACAGGGGGATCAACTAATGAAAAACTGTTTTTT CASSPLGTGGSTNEKLFF
many TRBJ1-4 TRBV15 TRBD1 TGTGCCACCAGCAGTAAAGGACAGGGAGAAGCAACTAATGAAAAACTGTTTTTT CATSSKGQGEATNEKLFF
many TRBJ2-2 TRBV6-6 TRBD1 TGTGCCAGCAGTTCGACAGGGATCACCGGGGAGCTGTTTTTT CASSSTGITGELFF
many TRBJ1-2 TRBV4-1 - TGCGCCAGCAGCCAAGTCCTCAGGGAATCGGGCGGCTACACCTTC CASSQVLRESGGYTF
- TRBJ1-2 TRBV6-1 - TGTGCCAGCAGTGTACAGACAGGAGGCTACACCTTC CASSVQTGGYTF
- TRBJ2-3 TRBV5-1 TRBD2 TGCGCCAGCAGCTTAAGCAGCGGGAGCTCAGATACGCAGTATTTT CASSLSSGSSDTQYF
- TRBJ2-1 TRBV15 - TGTGCCACCAGCAGGGCTTATGGGGCTCAGGATAACAATGAGCAGTTCTTC CATSRAYGAQDNNEQFF
many TRBJ2-1 TRBV5-1 - TGCGCCAGCAGCTTGGTTCCGGGGGCCAATGAGCAGTTCTTC CASSLVPGANEQFF
- TRBJ2-2 TRBV15 - TGTGCCACCAGCAGAGAGAGGCTGCGGACCGGGGAGCTGTTTTTT CATSRERLRTGELFF
- TRBJ1-1 TRBV5-6 - TGTGCCAGCAGCTTGTACAAGAACACTGAAGCTTTCTTT CASSLYKNTEAFF